This TCR beta chain was recorded in a study of technical replicates of blood from several donors (dated by TCRdb to 2016 to 2017). Library method: the immunoSEQ multiplex PCR assay. The source is immuneACCESS, and TCRdb retained only in-frame sequences with V and J called. Part of the clones is not carried over; for the studies checked, unresolved V genes explain less than half of this, and the remainder is unexplained. Across this sample there are roughly 76,000 clones, with roughly 85% seen only once. Of the sample, around 4.8% falls within the top ten clones. The CDR3 holds 15 amino acids from the cysteine to the phenylalanine. The entry retains the CDR3 DNA only, 45 bases that are in frame from base 1. V loses 8 bases at its end and J loses 4 bases; junction bases beyond the gene matches: 11. CDR1 and CDR2 are drawn from the germline V gene: MNHEY, SVGAGI. Details on this clone: The antigen this receptor binds is unknown. Base qualities are not recorded, but no much larger clone differs from it by a single base.

Sequenced input: PBMCs. The source of this sequence is a human donor in good health. Some clones in this sample may be carry-over from other donors' samples. The chain couples TRBV6-5 to TRBJ2-7; 10 junctional bases match TRBD1. The CDR3 amino acid sequence is: CASWTPGQGQYEQYF. The nucleotide sequence reads TGTGCCAGCTGGACCCCGGGACAGGGGCAGTACGAGCAGTACTTC.